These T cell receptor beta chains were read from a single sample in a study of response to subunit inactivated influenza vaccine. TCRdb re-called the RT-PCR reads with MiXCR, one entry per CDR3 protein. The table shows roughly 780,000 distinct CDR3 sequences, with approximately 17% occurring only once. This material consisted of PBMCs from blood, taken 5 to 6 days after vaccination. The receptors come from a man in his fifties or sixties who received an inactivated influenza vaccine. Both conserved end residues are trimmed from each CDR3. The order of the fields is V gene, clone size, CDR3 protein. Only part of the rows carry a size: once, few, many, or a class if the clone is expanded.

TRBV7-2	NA	ASSGTLGGGVKTQY
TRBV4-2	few	ASSQDRVESGNTIY
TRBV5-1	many	ASSLAYTGELF
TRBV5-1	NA	ASSFAGVPPENIQY
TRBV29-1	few	SVGLRMNTEAF
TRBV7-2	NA	ASSPGMMNTEAF
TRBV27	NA	ASSLYDISYNEQF
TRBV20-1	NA	SARAPNSYNEQF
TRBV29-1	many	SVAQPLAKNIQY
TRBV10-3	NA	AISPDVAYEQY
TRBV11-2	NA	ASSLAPSGSRSSYNEQF
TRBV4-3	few	ASSQDPVGRGGVNPEAF
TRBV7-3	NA	ASSEGLAGVYEQY
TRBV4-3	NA	ASSQVTGFYEQY
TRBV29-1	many	SVEPRPPYEQY
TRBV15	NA	ATSRGYSGGSDEQF
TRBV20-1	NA	SAEETGVNTEAF
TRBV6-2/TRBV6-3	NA	ASRRDNDYEQY
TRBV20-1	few	SAKRDGTVLNQPQH
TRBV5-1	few	ASSLAGLVTGELF
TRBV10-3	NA	AISENGFRVLGTQY
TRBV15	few	ATSRDYAQDEKLF
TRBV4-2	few	ASSQGSLTSGQETQY
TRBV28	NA	ASNRVGNNEQF
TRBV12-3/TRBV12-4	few	ASSYRDRGSYEQY
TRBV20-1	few	SARGLETGNEKLF
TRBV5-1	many	ASSLTGALLYEQY
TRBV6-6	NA	ASSYQDSEAF
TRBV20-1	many	SASQGASNQPQH
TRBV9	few	ASSVEAGFAYNEQF
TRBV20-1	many	SARASYNEQF
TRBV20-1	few	SARGPNEGMNTEAF
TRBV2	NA	ASSAQTSGYSEQF
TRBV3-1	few	ASSQKGKGGYT
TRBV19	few	ASSFLRGYEQY
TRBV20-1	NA	SARDLVGPPYEQY
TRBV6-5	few	ASSYLEKYEQY
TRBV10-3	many	AISSTSVSTDTQY
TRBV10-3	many	AIERAGSNEQF
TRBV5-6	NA	ASSHDLNGSWGNEQF
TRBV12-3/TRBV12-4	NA	ARTSRTSVPTIQETQY
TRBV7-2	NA	ASSLRLDLEQY
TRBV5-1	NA	ASSLGLAGRGYEQY
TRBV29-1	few	SADTTDTQY
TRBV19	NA	ASSKTGGDGYEQY
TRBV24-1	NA	ATSDLRLENTDTQY
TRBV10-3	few	AISEPLRGANPGELF
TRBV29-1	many	SVGRGPNEQY
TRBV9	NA	ASSVSLAFEETQY
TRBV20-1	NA	SAKSGRGYNEQF
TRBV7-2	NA	ASSLALGGGAKRF
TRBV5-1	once	ASSPTDRIYSPLH
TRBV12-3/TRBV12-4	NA	ASSYGGGLGPQH
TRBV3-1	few	ASSRQTNTEAF
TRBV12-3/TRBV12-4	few	ASSGGSGETQY
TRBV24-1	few	ATSELWCVGNQPQH
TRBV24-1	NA	ATSSTGENYGYT
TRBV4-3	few	ASSQRDRGQETQY
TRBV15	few	ATSIPVGEDYT
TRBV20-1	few	SAREGNEDNSPLH